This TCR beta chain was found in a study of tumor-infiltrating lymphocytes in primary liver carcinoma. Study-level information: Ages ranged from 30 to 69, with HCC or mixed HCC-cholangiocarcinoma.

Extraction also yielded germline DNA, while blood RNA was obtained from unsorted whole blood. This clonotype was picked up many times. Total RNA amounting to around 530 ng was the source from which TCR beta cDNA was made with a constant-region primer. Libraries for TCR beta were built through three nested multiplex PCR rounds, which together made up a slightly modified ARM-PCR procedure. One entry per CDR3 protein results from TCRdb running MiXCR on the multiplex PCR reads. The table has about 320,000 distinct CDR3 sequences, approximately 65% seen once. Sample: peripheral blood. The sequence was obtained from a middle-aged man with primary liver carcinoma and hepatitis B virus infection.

CDR3 nucleotides: TGTGCCAGCAGTTCTAGCGGGAGCGAATACGAGCAGTACTTC. Protein: CASSSSGSEYEQYF. The chain links TRBV6-2 or TRBV6-3 to TRBJ2-7; 10 bases are a match to TRBD2. Looked up from germline, CDR1 is MNHEY and CDR2 is SVGEGT. This CDR3 spans 14 amino acids. V shed 4 bases, J shed 4 bases, and the junction held 4 bases outside the gene matches.